These T cell receptor beta chains were read from a single sample in a study of Ad26.COV2.S vaccination and SARS-CoV-2 variants. Some clones are missing from TCRdb's copy, which holds only in-frame ones; the method was immunoSEQ multiplex PCR. The sample shows about 350,000 clones, around nine tenths of them seen only once. The source was peripheral blood, collected in a trial of Ad26.COV2.S vaccine versus placebo. These receptors originate from a person aged 18-60 years who received the Ad26.COV2.S COVID-19 vaccine or a placebo. CDR3s include the opening cysteine and the closing phenylalanine or tryptophan. Each record gives: J gene, V gene, CDR3 protein.

>TRBJ2-1|TRBV6-2/TRBV6-3
CASSYSLAGYNEQFF
>TRBJ2-5|TRBV6-5
CASSWGETQYF
>TRBJ1-2|TRBV7-8
CASSFGRRGDYTF
>TRBJ1-1|TRBV10-3
CAISDGDRASENTEAFF
>TRBJ2-7|TRBV7-2
CASSGLRIGEQYF
>TRBJ1-1|TRBV4-2
CASGPGQGPLNTEAFF
>TRBJ2-3|TRBV4-3
CASSQDSGLVRTDTQYF
>TRBJ2-7|TRBV7-9
CASSPPGQGIPYEQYF
>TRBJ2-7|TRBV27
CASSRQGLYEQYF
>TRBJ1-2|TRBV7-9
CASSLVGGYGYTF
>TRBJ2-1|TRBV12-3/TRBV12-4
CATTGVNNEQFF
>TRBJ2-7|TRBV28
CASSSWDSSYEQYF
>TRBJ1-5|TRBV28
CASSLSSAGNQPQHF
>TRBJ2-5|TRBV5-1
CASSLSDTQYF
>TRBJ2-3|TRBV19
CASSITARTWNRYASTDTQYF
>TRBJ1-3|TRBV4-1
CASSQGAPGSLSGNTIYF
>TRBJ1-1|TRBV27
CASSLEGQGVTEAFF
>TRBJ2-1|TRBV10-3
CAISDRDYPNEQFF
>TRBJ2-7|TRBV7-9
CASSLGLAEYEQYF
>TRBJ1-2|TRBV10-3
CAIRSDGYTF
>TRBJ2-7|TRBV6-2/TRBV6-3
CASSYTIDRQISYEQYF
>TRBJ2-1|TRBV29-1
CSVEVWDSSYNEQFF
>TRBJ2-1|TRBV6-2/TRBV6-3
CASSYLTLAGAREQFF
>TRBJ2-3|TRBV7-9
CASSSRDRGTDTQYF
>TRBJ1-6|TRBV3-1/TRBV3-2
CASEKRLGTYSPLHF